This T cell receptor (beta chain) was found in a study of blood T cell repertoires in COVID-19. Germline CDR1 and CDR2: SGDLS and YYNGEE. CDR3 length equals 15 residues. Losses at the gene ends were 6 bases for V and 1 base for J; bases not matched to a gene: 6. Authors' analysis steps: Using reference gene primer amplification, nucleated cell counts were estimated. TCRdb's copy holds only in-frame clones and misses some; the assay was immunoSEQ multiplex PCR. V and J calls and clone size come straight from that table; D and trimming were deduced from the DNA. Of tens of thousands of clones listed, roughly nine tenths were seen once; the top ten hold roughly 10%.

Sequencing was carried out using peripheral blood. The J gene is TRBJ2-5, the V gene TRBV9, with 10 bases lining up with TRBD2. This clonotype was obtained from a human donor in a cohort sampled during active COVID-19. The CDR3 DNA follows: TGTGCCAGCACCACTAGCGGGAATACCCAAGAGACCCAGTACTTC. This encodes CASTTSGNTQETQYF.